The present entry profiles one T cell receptor beta chain with its context. Its target antigen remains unknown. No base quality values were provided; no much bigger clone lies one nucleotide off. The data stem from a study of T cell responses to AZD1222 COVID-19 vaccine (dated by TCRdb to about 2021). Background on the whole study: Because spike-specific TCR depth and breadth did not differ between the two schedules, AZD1222 recipients who got a second dose at roughly 4 weeks were pooled with those who got a second dose at roughly 12 weeks. A total of approximately 240 trial participants underwent TCR sequencing, of whom about 210 received two doses of AZD1222 and some 25 received two doses of the MenACWY control vaccine. Trial participants were enrolled by age into subgroups of 18-55, 56-69 and 70-plus years, and around 140, 26 and 57 TCR-sequenced participants, respectively, were included in these subgroups. Study-level results and caveats: Because no samples from the day 14 peak response were available, repertoires could be characterized only after the peak T cell response. Vaccine-associated CD4 TCRs spanned the whole spike protein, with dominant responses in regions 160-218 and 743-854. After two AZD1222 doses, both the breadth and the depth of spike-specific TCRs were significantly higher than at day 0 and than in MenACWY recipients. In the small 56-69-year group, the increase in depth fell short of significance, most likely because of low power. Most participants were white British and females outnumbered males, and the authors suggested that clonal diversity may have been underestimated. Reportedly, close to half of the unique spike-specific TCRs recognized epitopes lying outside the regions that are mutated in the B.1.351 and B.1.1.7 variants. Only five or six AZD1222 recipients were SARS-CoV-2 seropositive at baseline, limiting conclusions about previously exposed vaccinees.

The CDR3 regions of human TCRbeta chains were analyzed by immunosequencing. Turning to the authors' computational methods: Repertoire TCRs were matched against a reference library of SARS-CoV-2-specific TCRs generated with the MIRA antigen-specificity platform. Breadth was defined as the fraction of unique TCRs that were SARS-CoV-2-associated, and depth was defined as the fraction of total T cells that were SARS-CoV-2-associated. Using the MIRA data, each spike-specific TCR was assigned both to the spike region to which the TCR was reactive and to a CD4 or CD8 class. Log10-transformed breadth and depth values were compared by one-way ANOVA with Sidak's multiple comparisons tests. Not all clones reach the TCRdb copy of this immuneACCESS table, which keeps in-frame sequences only. Checked studies attribute under half of the gap to unresolved V genes and leave the rest unexplained. Clone size and V and J calls were adopted from that table, with D and trimming inferred from the DNA. Present in this sample are about 150,000 clones, around 84% of which were seen just once. 4.1% of the sample rests with the top ten.

The time point label for this specimen denotes: baseline before first vaccination. Vaccinee samples came from UK trials COV001 and COV002, including a single-blind randomized controlled phase 2/3 trial of AZD1222 (ChAdOx1 nCoV-19) in healthy adults. Trial participant PBMC samples were collected at day 0 and day 28 after the second dose for TCRbeta chain sequencing. Sequencing used peripheral blood, obtained on day 0 of AZD1222 vaccination. The receptor comes from an adult in good health.

The CDR3 loop reads CASSLGGEETQYF. Read as DNA, the sequence is TGTGCCAGCAGCCTGGGGGGAGAGGAGACCCAGTACTTC. Recombination joined TRBV28 with TRBJ2-5; the D segment could be TRBD2, given 6 matching bases. The CDR3 goes from the cysteine to the phenylalanine over 13 residues. Only CDR3 DNA is held: 39 bases, read in frame from base 1. V drops 6 bases and J drops 5 bases, leaving 13 bases in between. CDR1 MDHEN and CDR2 SYDVKM were looked up in the germline V gene.